Listed here is a single T cell receptor beta chain. Its antigen remains unknown. This table comes from immunoSEQ multiplex PCR, and its TCRdb copy is limited to in-frame clones, with some not included. The sample holds tens of thousands of clones, roughly 96% seen once. This entry belongs to a study of cytomegalovirus exposure and HLA in healthy donors. Study-wide context: A subsequent analysis stated that the approximately 110 validation repertoires were run on the same platform as the approximately 700 first-cohort repertoires.

General observations from the study: According to reports, the classifier identified cytomegalovirus status with high specificity and sensitivity. Cytomegalovirus association was assigned to about 150 TCR beta chains.

The sequence was collected from a woman in her late teens or twenties in good health and CMV-seronegative. The material sequenced was PBMCs.

CDR3 loop: CASSGQTYSPLHF. Here the CDR3 DNA reads TGTGCCAGCAGCGGCCAGACATATTCACCCCTCCACTTT. This sequence joins TRBV14 and TRBJ1-6, with unresolved D. There are 13 residues in the CDR3. Germline values: CDR1 SGHDN, CDR2 FVKESK. V gave up 5 bases and J gave up 8 bases, with 10 bases separating them.